These 11 T cell receptor beta chains originate from one sample sequenced in a study of siplizumab effects on memory and regulatory T cells. Assay used: immunoSEQ multiplex PCR; TCRdb lists only in-frame clones, some missing. Of more than 50,000 clones detected, approximately 93% appear once; the ten largest clones hold 30% to 40%. Material for sequencing was CD8+ T cells sorted from blood. These receptors originate from a human donor in good health.

The CDR3 is CASTPGGKGEQFF. CDR3 coding DNA: TGTGCCAGCACTCCAGGGGGTAAGGGCGAGCAGTTCTTC. The chain joins TRBV6-5 to TRBJ2-1, with 7 bases that match TRBD1. Germline lookup yields CDR1 MNHEY and CDR2 SVGAGI. Germline trimming cut 7 bases from V and 10 bases from J; bases unmatched to any gene: 10. This CDR3 comprises 13 residues.

The rearrangement uses TRBV6-4 and TRBJ2-6, with 10 bases identical to TRBD1. V lost 4 bases to trimming and J lost 0 bases; unmatched junction nucleotides: 0. Germline CDR1 reads MRHNA; CDR2 reads SNTAGT. CDR3 length: 16 amino acids. The CDR3 bases are TGTGCCAGCAGTGGGACAGGGGGCTCTGGGGCCAACGTCCTGACTTTC. Amino acids: CASSGTGGSGANVLTF.

CDR3 amino acids: CASSSPFGATSTDTQYF. The CDR3 bases are TGTGCCAGCAGTTCACCCTTCGGCGCTACTAGCACAGATACGCAGTATTTT. The chain employs TRBV27 and TRBJ2-3, with D unresolved. Trimming cost V 4 bases and J 0 bases, with 17 bases left between them. The germline gives CDR1 MNHEY, CDR2 SMNVEV (reference sequence). The CDR3 is made up of 17 amino acids.

The rearrangement uses TRBV4-3 and TRBJ2-1; 8 nucleotides align to TRBD2. V was clipped by 3 bases and J by 7 bases; unmatched bases: 8. Germline assignment: CDR1 LGHNA and CDR2 YSLEER. The CDR3 is 15 residues long. The CDR3 protein is CASSHPGLGGNEQFF. CDR3 coding DNA: TGCGCCAGCAGCCACCCGGGACTAGGGGGAAATGAGCAGTTCTTC.

The chain links TRBV5-4 to TRBJ2-2; D call uncertain. Germline V gene lookup returns CDR1 SGHNT and CDR2 YYREEE (reference sequence). The CDR3 is 17 residues long. The germline V and J ends were trimmed by 0 bases and 5 bases, with 17 bases remaining between them. Here the CDR3 DNA reads TGTGCCAGCAGCTTGGAACCGACGTCGGCGTCGACCGGGGAGCTGTTTTTT. The encoded protein is CASSLEPTSASTGELFF.

The chain combines TRBV6-5 with TRBJ2-7; 7 positions agree with TRBD1. The junction had 10 bases not matched to a gene; V was cut back by 5 bases and J by 6 bases. CDR1 is MNHEY and CDR2 is SVGAGI in the germline V gene. There are 14 residues in the CDR3. Here the CDR3 DNA reads TGTGCCAGCAGTAAGGGACAGTACGAGGGCGAGCAGTACTTC. Translating it yields CASSKGQYEGEQYF.

The chain joins TRBV19 to TRBJ1-3; D unclear. The CDR3 has 13 residues. Trimming took 4 bases from V and 0 from J, leaving 4 bases between them. The germline CDR1 and CDR2 sequences are LNHDA and SQIVND (reference sequence). Here the CDR3 reads CASSTVSGNTIYF. CDR3 bases: TGTGCCAGTAGTACAGTCTCTGGAAACACCATATATTTT.

This chain links TRBV13 with TRBJ2-2; no definite D call. With 5 bases removed from V and 5 bases from J, the gap between germline ends came to 6 bases. This CDR3 has 12 amino acids. The V gene's germline CDR1 is PRHDT and CDR2 FYEKMQ (reference sequence). As DNA, the CDR3 is TGTGCCAGCAGCCGGGTGACCGGGGAGCTGTTTTTT. The encoded protein is CASSRVTGELFF.

V is TRBV13 and J is TRBJ2-2, with unresolved D. V gave up 0 bases and J gave up 8 bases, with 7 bases separating them. The CDR3 spans 13 residues. Germline-derived CDR1 and CDR2 are PRHDT and FYEKMQ (reference sequence). The CDR3 protein is CASSLGSAGELFF. CDR3 DNA sequence: TGTGCCAGCAGCTTAGGCTCGGCGGGGGAGCTGTTTTTT.

The chain carries TRBV13 and TRBJ1-5; the match to TRBD1 covers 7 bases. Germline V gives CDR1 PRHDT, CDR2 FYEKMQ (reference sequence). V dropped 0 bases and J dropped 7; count of bases not matched to a gene: 6. This CDR3 comprises 15 residues. CDR3 amino acids: CASSLGRGPGQPQHF. For the CDR3, the DNA is TGTGCCAGCAGCTTAGGGAGGGGGCCAGGGCAGCCCCAGCATTTT.

The chain links TRBV7-8 to TRBJ2-1, with TRBD2 identical over 7 bases. The CDR3 is 14 amino acids. With 2 bases clipped from V and 5 bases from J, the junction kept 3 bases outside the gene matches. Germline V gene lookup returns CDR1 SGHVS and CDR2 FQNEAQ. The CDR3 region has the DNA TGTGCCAGCAGCTTACCCGGGAGGAACAATGAGCAGTTCTTC. The encoded protein is CASSLPGRNNEQFF.